The 18 T cell receptor beta chains below all came from one sample that was sequenced in a study of control samples from healthy donors and cancer patients. Sequencing used immunoSEQ multiplex PCR; TCRdb keeps in-frame clones, though not all of them. In the table there are approximately 37,000 clones, roughly 92% of which are singletons. The sequenced sample was blood. All receptors derive from a woman aged 45-59 years in good health.

This chain uses TRBV6-2 or TRBV6-3 with TRBJ2-5, with D possibly TRBD2 on 6 matching bases. V was cut by 6 bases and J by 1 base, with 9 bases left in between. The CDR3 is 13 residues long. CDR1 and CDR2 (germline): MNHEY, SVGEGT. The CDR3 sequence is CASSWGVQETQYF. The DNA for the CDR3 is TGTGCCAGCAGCTGGGGGGTCCAAGAGACCCAGTACTTC.

This chain links TRBV28 with TRBJ2-3, with D unclear. Germline CDR1 reads MDHEN; CDR2 reads SYDVKM. With 5 bases removed from V and 2 bases from J, the gap between germline ends came to 23 bases. The CDR3 contains 18 residues. CDR3 amino acids: CASSPTHGGKSATDTQYF. The CDR3 DNA is TGTGCCAGCAGTCCAACCCACGGCGGAAAATCAGCCACAGATACGCAGTATTTT. Looking up the rest from reference TRBV28 and TRBJ2-3 gives the full variable domain: DVKVTQSSRYLVKRTGEKVFLECVQDMDHENMFWYRQDPGLGLRLIYFSYDVKMKEKGDIPEGYSVSREKKERFSLILESASTNQTSMYLCASSPTHGGKSATDTQYFGPGTRLTVL.

The chain has TRBV7-2 and TRBJ2-3, with a tentative D call TRBD2 (6 bases). This CDR3 has 14 amino acids. The germline CDR1 and CDR2 sequences are SGHTA and FQGNSA. Trimming removed 5 bases from V and 7 bases from J, with 16 bases in between. The CDR3, as DNA: TGTGCCAGCAGCCCTAGCGCTTTCCTTAATACGCAGTATTTT. Its protein is CASSPSAFLNTQYF. The whole variable domain, filled in from reference TRBV7-2 and TRBJ2-3, reads GAGVSQSPSNKVTEKGKDVELRCDPISGHTALYWYRQSLGQGLEFLIYFQGNSAPDKSGLPSDRFSAERTGGSVSTLTIQRTQQEDSAVYLCASSPSAFLNTQYFGPGTRLTVL.

The CDR3 reads CASSYGSRYGYTF. CDR3 nucleotides: TGTGCCAGCAGTTATGGGTCCCGCTATGGCTACACCTTC. V gene TRBV12-3 or TRBV12-4 combines with J gene TRBJ1-2; D is unclear. Trimming removed 4 bases from V and 4 bases from J, with 10 bases in between. The CDR3 length is 13 residues.

V gene TRBV2 combines with J gene TRBJ1-5; D possibly corresponds to TRBD1 (5 bases). V was clipped by 3 bases and J by 8 bases, with 17 bases between them. CDR3 size: 15 residues. Germline V lookup: CDR1 SNHLY, CDR2 FYNNEI. The CDR3 region has the DNA TGTGCCAGCAGTGAGGAATTCGGGGGTTCGGAGCCCCAGCATTTT. Amino acid sequence: CASSEEFGGSEPQHF.

The rearrangement joins TRBV28 to TRBJ1-3; D possibly corresponds to TRBD1 (6 bases). Trimming removed 2 bases at V and 4 bases at J, with 15 bases between. Looked up from germline, CDR1 is MDHEN and CDR2 is SYDVKM. The CDR3 has 16 amino acids. CDR3 nucleotides: TGTGCCAGCAGTTTACCTATGGGGGCTGGGGGAAACACCATATATTTT. Translated, it gives CASSLPMGAGGNTIYF. The full variable domain, completed using reference TRBV28 and TRBJ1-3, is DVKVTQSSRYLVKRTGEKVFLECVQDMDHENMFWYRQDPGLGLRLIYFSYDVKMKEKGDIPEGYSVSREKKERFSLILESASTNQTSMYLCASSLPMGAGGNTIYFGEGSWLTVV.

CDR3 in amino acids: CASSRDSFYEQYF. The CDR3, as DNA: TGTGCCAGCAGCCGGGACAGCTTCTACGAGCAGTACTTC. The V and J genes are TRBV7-2 and TRBJ2-7, with TRBD1 matching 7 bases. J was trimmed by 3 bases and V by 5 bases; bases with no gene match: 4. CDR1 is SGHTA and CDR2 is FQGNSA in the germline V gene. This CDR3 contains 13 residues.

V and J are TRBV7-2 and TRBJ1-2, with D hard to call. Germline-derived CDR1 and CDR2 are SGHTA and FQGNSA. The V end lost 5 bases, the J end lost 6 bases, and 19 bases lay between the germline ends. The CDR3 sequence is 15 residues long. CDR3 residues: CASSPPVRLRDGYTF. The CDR3 region has the DNA TGTGCCAGCAGCCCTCCGGTACGCCTTCGGGATGGCTACACCTTC.

This chain connects TRBV25-1 to TRBJ2-7; D is possibly TRBD2 (7 bases). The CDR3 runs to 13 residues. Germline V gene data show CDR1 as MGHDK and CDR2 as SYGVNS. The ends were cut back, 7 bases at V and 2 bases at J, with 12 bases in the middle. The DNA of the CDR3 is TGTGCCAGCAAAGGGGGGACTACCTACGAGCAGTACTTC. Its protein is CASKGGTTYEQYF.

The rearrangement uses TRBV27 and TRBJ2-6; the D is unclear. CDR3 size: 16 residues. Germline-derived CDR1 and CDR2 are MNHEY and SMNVEV (reference sequence). The V gene lost 1 base and the J gene lost 0 bases, with 7 bases spanning the gap. The CDR3 protein is CASSLLTASGANVLTF. The CDR3 nucleotides read TGTGCCAGCAGTTTATTGACGGCCTCTGGGGCCAACGTCCTGACTTTC.

CDR3 protein: CASTPAGGFTEAFF. The CDR3 DNA reads as TGTGCCAGCACCCCCGCGGGAGGGTTCACTGAAGCTTTCTTT. The V gene is TRBV6-5, the J gene TRBJ1-1; D gene ambiguous. With 7 bases removed from V and 4 bases from J, the gap between germline ends came to 16 bases. The CDR3 extends over 14 amino acids. The germline V gene encodes CDR1 MNHEY and CDR2 SVGAGI.

The chain links TRBV30 to TRBJ1-6, with a tentative D call TRBD1 (5 bases). The CDR3 extends over 13 amino acids. CDR1 is GTSNPN, CDR2 SVGIG, per germline (reference sequence). V was trimmed by 8 bases and J by 6 bases, leaving 14 bases between them. Here the CDR3 reads CARTTAFNSPLHF. For the CDR3, the DNA is TGTGCCAGGACGACAGCTTTTAATTCACCCCTCCACTTT.

CDR3 sequence: CASSSRTGGVHAFF. In nucleotides, the CDR3 is TGCGCCAGCAGCTCCCGGACAGGGGGAGTGCATGCTTTCTTT. The chain links TRBV5-1 to TRBJ1-1; 10 positions agree with TRBD1. CDR3 size: 14 residues. Germline V lookup: CDR1 SGHRS, CDR2 YFSETQ. V lost 3 bases, J lost 11 bases, and 10 bases stayed unmatched.

This clone has a single count. The V call is TRBV7-9, the J call TRBJ1-1; D gene unclear. Per germline, CDR1 SEHNR and CDR2 FQNEAQ (reference sequence). This CDR3 has 13 amino acids. Trimming took off 3 bases at V and 0 bases at J, with 5 bases between the two ends. CDR3 loop: CASSFAMNTEAFF. In DNA form, the CDR3 reads TGTGCCAGCAGCTTTGCCATGAACACTGAAGCTTTCTTT.

The V call is TRBV5-1, the J call TRBJ2-2; 8 bases are shared with TRBD1. Germline assignment: CDR1 SGHRS and CDR2 YFSETQ. There are 17 residues in the CDR3. V lost 4 bases and J lost 1; bases outside the gene matches: 9. The CDR3 region has the DNA TGCGCCAGCAGCAACTTAGGGACAGGCGTGAACACCGGGGAGCTGTTTTTT. It encodes CASSNLGTGVNTGELFF.

V and J are TRBV7-9 and TRBJ1-3; 7 nucleotides align to TRBD1. V lost 5 bases, J lost 6 bases, and 4 bases stayed unmatched. Per germline, CDR1 SEHNR and CDR2 FQNEAQ (reference sequence). There are 13 residues in the CDR3. The CDR3 spells CASSPDRLNTIYF. The CDR3 nucleotides read TGTGCCAGCAGCCCGGACAGGTTAAACACCATATATTTT.

The chain has TRBV4-1 and TRBJ1-6; 7 bases are a match to TRBD1. The CDR3 is 16 amino acids. Germline V lookup: CDR1 MGHRA, CDR2 YSYEKL. Losses at the gene ends were 8 bases for V and 0 bases for J; bases not matched to a gene: 7. In nucleotides, the CDR3 is TGCGCCAGCTCCGACAGGGCAGACTCCTATAATTCACCCCTCCACTTT. Protein sequence: CASSDRADSYNSPLHF.

CDR3 sequence: CTVYRIYTEAFF. The CDR3 nucleotides are TGTACGGTGTACAGGATTTACACTGAAGCTTTCTTT. This chain joins TRBV6-5 and TRBJ1-1; weak D call: TRBD1 (5 bases). The CDR3 length is 12 residues. Per germline, CDR1 MNHEY and CDR2 SVGAGI.